This paragraph reports one T cell receptor (beta chain). This receptor's antigen is unknown. There are no base qualities to consult, and no much larger clone falls within one base. The sample belongs to a study of OX40 agonist ivuxolimab in advanced cancers. As for the study more broadly: Ivuxolimab, which targeted the costimulatory receptor OX40 (CD134), was an agonistic, fully human IgG2 monoclonal antibody. Intravenous ivuxolimab was administered to patients every 2 weeks at six dose levels: 0.01, 0.1, 0.3, 1.5, 3 and 10 mg/kg. Of the approximately 54 dose-escalation patients, hepatocellular carcinoma was present in around 20, melanoma in about 15, renal cell carcinoma in 9 and head and neck cancer in 9. In the dose-escalation cohort, approximately 80% of patients were male, and the mean age was 60 years with a range of roughly 20 to 85. Patients were allowed to have had prior anti-PD-1, anti-PD-L1 or anti-CTLA-4 therapy, and approximately 40% of the dose-escalation patients had previously received checkpoint inhibitors. Three dose-escalation patients achieved partial responses, one with hepatocellular carcinoma and two with cutaneous melanoma. Peripheral TCRbeta sequencing aimed to test whether ivuxolimab altered TCR sequence diversity and caused clonal T-cell expansion. The paper covers the monotherapy dose-escalation part of the phase I ivuxolimab trial, which included N = 52 patients. What the authors observed across the whole study: Which antigens the clonally expanded peripheral T cells were specific for was not determined. In the 0.1-3.0 mg/kg groups, partial responders were among the patients with the lowest normalized peripheral clonal expansion, particularly in CD8+ T cells. On average, CD8+ T cells showed more expanded clones than CD4+ T cells after ivuxolimab. At doses of 0.1 to 3.0 mg/kg, clonal expansion of both CD4+ and CD8+ blood T cells was observed from baseline to week 6. Low levels of normalized T-cell clonal expansion were also seen in some patients who did not respond.

To sequence the TCRbeta CDR3 region, genomic DNA was isolated from the sorted cells. The immunoSEQ Assay was used for sequencing of TCRbeta CDR3 regions. TCRdb took over this immuneACCESS table, retaining in-frame rearrangements with V and J assigned. Such tables are incomplete; in checked studies, under half of the missing clones stem from an unresolved V gene, and the remainder is unexplained. The sample includes nearly 60,000 clones, with 88% observed a single time. More than 3% of the sample goes to the ten largest clones. In the germline V gene, CDR1 corresponds to MDHEN and CDR2 to SYDVKM. Measured from the cysteine to the phenylalanine, the CDR3 is 14 residues long. The sequence is cut down to CDR3 DNA, 42 bases in frame from base 1. Here V drops 5 bases and J drops 8 bases, and the junction holds 10 bases not matched to any gene. The trial excluded patients who had a history of autoimmune disease or were on systemic immunosuppression. Peripheral blood for TCR sequencing was collected from all dose cohorts at baseline, on cycle 4 day 1, and on cycle 7 day 1. The samples were taken from a phase I, first-in-human, multicenter, open-label dose-escalation trial of ivuxolimab. The trial enrolled adults with locally advanced or metastatic head and neck squamous cell, hepatocellular, melanoma or renal cell carcinoma. Before TCR sequencing, CD4+ T cells and CD8+ T cells from peripheral blood were sorted into separate populations.

This material consisted of CD4+ or CD8+ T cells sorted from blood, taken in a trial of the OX40 agonist ivuxolimab. This TCR derives from an adult with an advanced solid tumor such as melanoma, head and neck, liver or kidney cancer. The chain uses TRBV28 and TRBJ1-2, with 8 middle bases fitting TRBD1. The DNA reads TGTGCCAGCAGTCCCCCGGGACAGGTAGCCGGCTACACCTTC. Translated, it gives CASSPPGQVAGYTF.